This TCR beta chain emerged from a study of blood T cells in healthy people across ages. Next came a second PCR, run for roughly 6 to 11 cycles, which used a sample-barcoded 5' primer along with a J-beta primer mix. TCRdb recomputed calls from the 5' RACE reads with MiXCR, one row per CDR3 protein. Among 1.4 million or so distinct CDR3 sequences listed, approximately 39% were seen once. Only a few counts were recorded for this clonotype. The specimen sequenced was blood. The receptor was isolated from a woman aged 18-30 years in good health.

The CDR3 DNA is TGCAGCGTTGAAGTCCAGGGGGACGAGCAGTACTTC. It encodes CSVEVQGDEQYF. This chain connects TRBV29-1 to TRBJ2-7, with 7 bases matching TRBD1. Germline V lookup: CDR1 SQVTM, CDR2 ANQGSEA. The CDR3 is 12 amino acids. J lost 5 bases, V lost 1 base, and 2 bases had no gene match.